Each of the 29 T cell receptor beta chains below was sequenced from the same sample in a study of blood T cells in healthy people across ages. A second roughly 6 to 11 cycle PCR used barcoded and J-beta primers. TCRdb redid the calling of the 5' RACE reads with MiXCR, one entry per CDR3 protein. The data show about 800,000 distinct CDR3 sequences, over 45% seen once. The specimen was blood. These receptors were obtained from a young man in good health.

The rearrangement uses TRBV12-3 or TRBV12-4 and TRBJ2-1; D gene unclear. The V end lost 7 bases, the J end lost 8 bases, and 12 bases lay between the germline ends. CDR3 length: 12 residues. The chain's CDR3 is CASTLARHEQFF. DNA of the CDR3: TGTGCCAGCACCCTTGCTCGTCATGAGCAGTTCTTC.

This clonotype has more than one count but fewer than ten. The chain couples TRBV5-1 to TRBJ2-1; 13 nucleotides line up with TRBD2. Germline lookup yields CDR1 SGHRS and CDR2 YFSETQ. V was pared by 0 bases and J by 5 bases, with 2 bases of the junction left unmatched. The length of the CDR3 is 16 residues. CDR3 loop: CASSLGGTSGDNEQFF. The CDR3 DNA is TGCGCCAGCAGCTTGGGAGGGACTAGCGGGGACAATGAGCAGTTCTTC.

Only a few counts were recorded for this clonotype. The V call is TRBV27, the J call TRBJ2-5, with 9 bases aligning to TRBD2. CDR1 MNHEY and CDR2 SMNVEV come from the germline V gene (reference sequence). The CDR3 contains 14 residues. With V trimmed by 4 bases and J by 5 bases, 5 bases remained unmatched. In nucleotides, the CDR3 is TGTGCCAGCAGTTGGCGGGAGGGCCTGGAGACCCAGTACTTC. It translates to CASSWREGLETQYF.

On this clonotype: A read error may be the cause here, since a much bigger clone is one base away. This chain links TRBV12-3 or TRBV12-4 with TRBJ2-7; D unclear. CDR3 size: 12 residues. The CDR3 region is CVSSGFSYEQYF. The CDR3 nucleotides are TGTGTCAGCTCGGGTTTCTCCTACGAGCAGTACTTC.

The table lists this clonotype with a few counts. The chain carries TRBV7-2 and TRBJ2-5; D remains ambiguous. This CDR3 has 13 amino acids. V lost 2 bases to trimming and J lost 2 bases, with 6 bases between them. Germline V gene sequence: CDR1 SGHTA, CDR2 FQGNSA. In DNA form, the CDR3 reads TGTGCCAGCAGCTTACTAAAACAAGAGACCCAGTACTTC. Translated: CASSLLKQETQYF.

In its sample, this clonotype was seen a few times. The DNA for the CDR3 is TGTGCCATCAGTGAGTCGATTTTCCCCCCGGGCACAGATACGCAGTATTTT. It translates to CAISESIFPPGTDTQYF. The chain couples TRBV10-3 to TRBJ2-3; D ambiguous. CDR3 length equals 17 residues. V was pared by 0 bases and J by 1 base, with 14 bases between. In germline, CDR1 is ENHRY, CDR2 SYGVKD.

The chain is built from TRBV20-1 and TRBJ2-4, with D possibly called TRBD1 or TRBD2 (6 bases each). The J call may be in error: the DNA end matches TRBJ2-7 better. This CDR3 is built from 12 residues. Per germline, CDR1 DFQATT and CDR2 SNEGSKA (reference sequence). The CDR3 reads CSAGGTRHEQYF. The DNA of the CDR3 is TGCAGTGCTGGAGGGACAAGGCACGAGCAGTACTTC.

DNA of the CDR3: TGTGCCAGCAGCGAACTCGGACAGGGGTCGACTGAAGCTTTCTTT. Its translation is CASSELGQGSTEAFF. V and J are TRBV2 and TRBJ1-1, with 9 bases matching TRBD1. J was trimmed by 5 bases and V by 6 bases; bases with no gene match: 10. This CDR3 spans 15 amino acids. The germline V gene encodes CDR1 SNHLY and CDR2 FYNNEI.

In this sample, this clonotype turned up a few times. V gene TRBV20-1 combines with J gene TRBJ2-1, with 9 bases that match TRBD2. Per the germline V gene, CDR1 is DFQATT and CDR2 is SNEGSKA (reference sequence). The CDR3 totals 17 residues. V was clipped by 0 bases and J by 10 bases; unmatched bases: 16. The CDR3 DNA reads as TGCAGTGCTAGAGATAAGACTAGCGGAGGACCGCGTGGGGAGCAGTTCTTC. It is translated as CSARDKTSGGPRGEQFF.

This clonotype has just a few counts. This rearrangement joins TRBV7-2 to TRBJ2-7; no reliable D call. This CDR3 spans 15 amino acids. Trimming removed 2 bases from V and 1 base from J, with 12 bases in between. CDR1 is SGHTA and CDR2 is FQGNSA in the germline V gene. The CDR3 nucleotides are TGTGCCAGCAGCTTACAAGGAACGGTGTCCTACGAGCAGTACTTC. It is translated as CASSLQGTVSYEQYF. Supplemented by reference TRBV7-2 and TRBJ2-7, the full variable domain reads GAGVSQSPSNKVTEKGKDVELRCDPISGHTALYWYRQSLGQGLEFLIYFQGNSAPDKSGLPSDRFSAERTGGSVSTLTIQRTQQEDSAVYLCASSLQGTVSYEQYFGPGTRLTVT.

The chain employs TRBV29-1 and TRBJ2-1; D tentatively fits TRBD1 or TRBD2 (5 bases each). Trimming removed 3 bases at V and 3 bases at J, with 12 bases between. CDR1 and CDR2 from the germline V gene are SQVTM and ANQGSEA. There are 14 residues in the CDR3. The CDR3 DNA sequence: TGCAGCGTTGATTCCGGGACGGTCTACAATGAGCAGTTCTTC. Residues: CSVDSGTVYNEQFF.

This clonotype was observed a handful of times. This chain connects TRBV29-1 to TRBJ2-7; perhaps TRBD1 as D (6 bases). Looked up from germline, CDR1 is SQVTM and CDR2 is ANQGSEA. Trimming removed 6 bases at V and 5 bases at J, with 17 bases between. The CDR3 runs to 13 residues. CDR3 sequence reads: CSVVPGASNEQYF. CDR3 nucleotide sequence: TGCAGCGTGGTACCAGGGGCCAGCAACGAGCAGTACTTC.

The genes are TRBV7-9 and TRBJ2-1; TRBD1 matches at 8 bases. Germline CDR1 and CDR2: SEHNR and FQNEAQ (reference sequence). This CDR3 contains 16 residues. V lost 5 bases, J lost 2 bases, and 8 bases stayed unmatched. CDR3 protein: CASSPRTGYTYNEQFF. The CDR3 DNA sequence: TGTGCCAGCAGCCCCCGGACAGGGTACACCTACAATGAGCAGTTCTTC.

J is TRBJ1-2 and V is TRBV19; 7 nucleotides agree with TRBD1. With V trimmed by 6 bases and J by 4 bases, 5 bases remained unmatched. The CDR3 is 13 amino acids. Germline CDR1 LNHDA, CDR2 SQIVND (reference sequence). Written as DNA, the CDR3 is TGTGCCAGTAGAAAGGACAGGAGCTATGGCTACACCTTC. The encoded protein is CASRKDRSYGYTF.

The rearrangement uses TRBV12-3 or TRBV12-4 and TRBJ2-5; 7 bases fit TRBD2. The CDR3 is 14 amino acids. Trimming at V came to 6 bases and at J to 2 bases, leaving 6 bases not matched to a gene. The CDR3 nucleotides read TGTGCCAGCAGGGGGGGGGACTGGCAAGAGACCCAGTACTTC. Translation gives CASRGGDWQETQYF.

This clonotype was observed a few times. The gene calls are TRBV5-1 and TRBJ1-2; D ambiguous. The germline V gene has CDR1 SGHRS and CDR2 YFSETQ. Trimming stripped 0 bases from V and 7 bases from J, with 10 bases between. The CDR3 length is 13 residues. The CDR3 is CASSLGSESGYTF. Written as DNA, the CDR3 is TGCGCCAGCAGCTTGGGATCTGAATCTGGCTACACCTTC.

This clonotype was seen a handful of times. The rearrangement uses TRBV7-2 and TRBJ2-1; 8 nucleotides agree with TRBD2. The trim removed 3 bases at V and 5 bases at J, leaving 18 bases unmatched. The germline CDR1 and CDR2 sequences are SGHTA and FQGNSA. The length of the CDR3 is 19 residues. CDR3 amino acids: CASSFSPANGRGVNNEQFF. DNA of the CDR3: TGTGCCAGCAGCTTCTCCCCCGCCAACGGGCGGGGGGTAAACAATGAGCAGTTCTTC.

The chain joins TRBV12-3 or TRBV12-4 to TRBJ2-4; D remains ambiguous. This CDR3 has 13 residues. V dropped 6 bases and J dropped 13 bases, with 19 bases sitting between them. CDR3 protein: CASSPPGPLKQYF. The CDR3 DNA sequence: TGTGCCAGCAGCCCCCCAGGACCTCTTAAGCAGTACTTC.

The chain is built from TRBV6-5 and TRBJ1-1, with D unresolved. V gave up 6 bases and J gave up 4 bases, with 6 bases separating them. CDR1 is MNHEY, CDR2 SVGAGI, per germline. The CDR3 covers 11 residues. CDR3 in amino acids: CASRGPTEAFF. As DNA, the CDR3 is TGTGCCAGCAGAGGACCCACTGAAGCTTTCTTT.

CDR3 sequence: CSASRLTGTNEKLFF. DNA of the CDR3: TGCAGTGCTAGTCGGTTAACCGGGACTAATGAAAAACTGTTTTTT. The rearrangement uses TRBV20-1 and TRBJ1-4; D gene unclear. This CDR3 contains 15 residues. Per the germline V gene, CDR1 is DFQATT and CDR2 is SNEGSKA (reference sequence). V was clipped by 3 bases and J by 2 bases, with 13 bases between them.

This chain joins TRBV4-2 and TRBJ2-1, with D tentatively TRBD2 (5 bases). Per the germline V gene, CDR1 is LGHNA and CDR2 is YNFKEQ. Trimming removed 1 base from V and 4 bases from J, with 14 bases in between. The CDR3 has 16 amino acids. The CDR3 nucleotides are TGTGCCAGCAGCCAAGTTCCACCTGGAGGTTACAATGAGCAGTTCTTC. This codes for CASSQVPPGGYNEQFF.

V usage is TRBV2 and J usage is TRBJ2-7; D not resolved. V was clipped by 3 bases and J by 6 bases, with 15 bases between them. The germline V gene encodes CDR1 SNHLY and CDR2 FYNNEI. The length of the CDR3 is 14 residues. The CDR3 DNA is TGTGCCAGCAGTGACGGTCCATTTAAGGGCGAGCAGTACTTC. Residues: CASSDGPFKGEQYF.

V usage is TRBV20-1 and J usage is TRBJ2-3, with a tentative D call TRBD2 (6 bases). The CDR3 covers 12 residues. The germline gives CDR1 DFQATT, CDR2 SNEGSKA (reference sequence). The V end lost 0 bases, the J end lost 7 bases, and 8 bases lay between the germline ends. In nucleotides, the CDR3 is TGCAGTGCTAGAGAGGGAGGCCATACGCAGTATTTT. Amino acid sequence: CSAREGGHTQYF.

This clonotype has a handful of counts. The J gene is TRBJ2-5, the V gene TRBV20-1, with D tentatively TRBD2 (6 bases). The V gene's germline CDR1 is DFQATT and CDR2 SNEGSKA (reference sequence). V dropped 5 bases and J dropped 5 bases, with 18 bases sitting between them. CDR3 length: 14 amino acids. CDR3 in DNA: TGCAGTGCTTTTCAGCCGGGGGTGGTGGAGACCCAGTACTTC. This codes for CSAFQPGVVETQYF.

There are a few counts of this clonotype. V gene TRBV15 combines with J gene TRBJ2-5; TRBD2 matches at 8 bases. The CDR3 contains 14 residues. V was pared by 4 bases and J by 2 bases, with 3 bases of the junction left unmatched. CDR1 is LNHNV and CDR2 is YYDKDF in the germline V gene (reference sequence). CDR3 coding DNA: TGTGCCACCAGCATCACTAGCGGACAAGAGACCCAGTACTTC. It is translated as CATSITSGQETQYF.

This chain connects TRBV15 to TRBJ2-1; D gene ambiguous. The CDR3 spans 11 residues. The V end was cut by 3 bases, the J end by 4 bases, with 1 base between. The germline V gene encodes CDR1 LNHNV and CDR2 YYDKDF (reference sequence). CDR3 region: CATSRYNEQFF. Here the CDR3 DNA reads TGTGCCACCAGCAGGTACAATGAGCAGTTCTTC.

Here the CDR3 reads CASSSETSGGTDTQYF. CDR3 DNA: TGTGCCAGCAGCTCAGAGACTAGCGGGGGCACAGATACGCAGTATTTT. V usage is TRBV7-6 and J usage is TRBJ2-3; 11 bases are a match to TRBD2. V lost 4 bases, J lost 1 base, and 4 bases stayed unmatched. The CDR3 runs 16 residues. CDR1 is SGHVS and CDR2 is FNYEAQ in the germline V gene.

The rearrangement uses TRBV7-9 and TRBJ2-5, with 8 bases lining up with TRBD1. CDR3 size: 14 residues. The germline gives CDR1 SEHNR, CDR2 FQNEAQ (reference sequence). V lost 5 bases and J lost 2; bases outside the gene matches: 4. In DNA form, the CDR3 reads TGTGCCAGCAGCATCTGGACAGGGCAAGAGACCCAGTACTTC. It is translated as CASSIWTGQETQYF. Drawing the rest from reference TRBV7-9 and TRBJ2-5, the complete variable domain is DTGVSQNPRHKITKRGQNVTFRCDPISEHNRLYWYRQTLGQGPEFLTYFQNEAQLEKSRLLSDRFSAERPKGSFSTLEIQRTEQGDSAMYLCASSIWTGQETQYFGPGTRLLVL.

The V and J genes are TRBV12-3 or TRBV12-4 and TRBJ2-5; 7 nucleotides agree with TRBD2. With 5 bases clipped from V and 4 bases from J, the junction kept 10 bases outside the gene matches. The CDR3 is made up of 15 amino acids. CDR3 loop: CASSAGRGFTETQYF. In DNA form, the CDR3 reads TGTGCCAGCAGTGCGGGGCGGGGGTTTACAGAGACCCAGTACTTC.